The rows below give T cell receptor beta chains drawn from one sample of a study of naive and memory T cell subsets. TCRdb ran MiXCR on the UMI-ligation and nested PCR reads and lists one entry per CDR3 protein. The table has around 93,000 distinct CDR3 sequences, around 11% seen once; the top ten hold around 0.13%. Sequenced material: naive CD4+ T cells from blood. The origin of the receptors is a human donor in good health. Each CDR3 is given with its conserved first and last residue. D genes are given only for firm matches. Rows may omit the clone size; those that give it use once, few, many or a size class.

j_call,clone_size,v_call,d_call,cdr3_nt,cdr3_aa
TRBJ2-3,NA,TRBV9,TRBD2,TGTGCCAGTACCGCCTCCGGGACTAGAATCACAGATACGCAGTATTTT,CASTASGTRITDTQYF
TRBJ2-7,few,TRBV27,TRBD1,TGTGCCAGCAGTTTCTACCCAGGGGGCCTGACCTACGAGCAGTACTTC,CASSFYPGGLTYEQYF
TRBJ2-7,NA,TRBV6-2/TRBV6-3,NA,TGTGCCAGCAGCGCACTAGTCGAGCAGTACTTC,CASSALVEQYF
TRBJ1-6,NA,TRBV20-1,TRBD1,TGCAGTGCTAGAGTAGAAAAAGGACAGGTCGTCTCCTATAATTCACCCCTCCACTTT,CSARVEKGQVVSYNSPLHF
TRBJ2-1,NA,TRBV20-1,NA,TGCAGTGCTAGAGGTCGCGCCGCTGAGCAGTTCTTC,CSARGRAAEQFF
TRBJ2-5,many,TRBV29-1,NA,TGCAGCGTTAAGCTGGAGACCCAGTACTTC,CSVKLETQYF
TRBJ2-1,NA,TRBV3-1,TRBD1,TGTGCCAGCAGCCAAGGTTGGTTGGGGCCGGGACAGCCTTACAATGAGCAGTTCTTC,CASSQGWLGPGQPYNEQFF
TRBJ2-1,many,TRBV6-6,NA,TGTGCCAGCAGGGACGGACAGGGAGGGAGTGAGCAGTTCTTC,CASRDGQGGSEQFF
TRBJ2-4,NA,TRBV28,TRBD1,TGTGCCAGCAGTCCGTGGACAGGGGGCAAGGCCAAAAACATTCAGTACTTC,CASSPWTGGKAKNIQYF
TRBJ1-5,NA,TRBV12-5,TRBD1,TGTGCTAGTGGTTTGGCCTACAGGGGAACGCAGCATTTT,CASGLAYRGTQHF
TRBJ2-7,many,TRBV4-3,NA,TGCGCCAGCAGCCAACGTCTGCAGTACGAGCAGTACTTC,CASSQRLQYEQYF
TRBJ1-1,few,TRBV9,NA,TGTGCCAGCAGCGTAGTACAGGCGAACACTGAAGCTTTCTTT,CASSVVQANTEAFF
TRBJ2-1,many,TRBV5-6,NA,TGTGCCAGCAGCTTGGAACAGGGAGGAATCCATGAGCAGTTCTTC,CASSLEQGGIHEQFF